Listed here are 4 T cell receptor beta chains from one sample, sequenced in a study of T cell changes during pregnancy in multiple sclerosis. Profiling relied on immunoSEQ multiplex PCR, and the TCRdb table lists in-frame clones only, not all of them. There are 65,000 to 95,000 clones in the sample; 85% to 95% occur only once, and 2% to 3% lies in the top ten. The sample was peripheral blood, taken after pregnancy. Every receptor here comes from a female donor in good health, enrolled as a control in a pregnancy study.

V and J are TRBV28 and TRBJ2-7, with TRBD1 matching 7 bases. J gave up 3 bases and V 6 bases, and 11 bases lay outside the gene matches. Germline-derived CDR1 and CDR2 are MDHEN and SYDVKM. CDR3 size: 15 residues. CDR3 sequence reads: CASSLPRTGDYEQYF. CDR3 DNA sequence: TGTGCCAGCAGCCTACCCCGAACAGGGGACTACGAGCAGTACTTC.

The chain carries TRBV28 and TRBJ1-2; D gene ambiguous. Germline V gene sequence: CDR1 MDHEN, CDR2 SYDVKM. The CDR3 spans 13 residues. The ends were cut back, 6 bases at V and 5 bases at J, with 13 bases in the middle. The CDR3 is CASSPTILYGYTF. CDR3 in DNA: TGTGCCAGCAGCCCTACAATACTATATGGCTACACCTTC.

This chain links TRBV29-1 with TRBJ2-1; tentative D call: TRBD2 (5 bases). Germline V gene data show CDR1 as SQVTM and CDR2 as ANQGSEA. Deletions cut 4 bases from V and 4 bases from J, with 14 bases between. The CDR3 has 14 residues. In DNA form, the CDR3 reads TGCAGCGTTGGAAACCGCCCGGGATACAATGAGCAGTTCTTC. As protein: CSVGNRPGYNEQFF.

The V and J genes are TRBV6-5 and TRBJ1-1, with 8 nucleotides matching TRBD1. V lost 8 bases, J lost 5 bases, and 10 bases stayed unmatched. This CDR3 is built from 14 residues. CDR1 and CDR2 (germline): MNHEY, SVGAGI. The CDR3 protein is CASLTRGLWTEAFF. CDR3 DNA: TGTGCCAGCCTAACCAGGGGGCTTTGGACTGAAGCTTTCTTT.